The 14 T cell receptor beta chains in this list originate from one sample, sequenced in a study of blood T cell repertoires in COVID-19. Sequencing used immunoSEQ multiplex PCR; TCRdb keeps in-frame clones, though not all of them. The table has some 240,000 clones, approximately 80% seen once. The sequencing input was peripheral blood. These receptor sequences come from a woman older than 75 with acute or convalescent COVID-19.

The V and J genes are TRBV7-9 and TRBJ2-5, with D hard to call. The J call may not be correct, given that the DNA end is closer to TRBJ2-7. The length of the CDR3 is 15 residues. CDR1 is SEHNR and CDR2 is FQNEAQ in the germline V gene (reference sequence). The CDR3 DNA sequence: TGTGCCAGCAGCGCCAAATACTCGACACCCGACGAGCAGTACTTC. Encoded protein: CASSAKYSTPDEQYF.

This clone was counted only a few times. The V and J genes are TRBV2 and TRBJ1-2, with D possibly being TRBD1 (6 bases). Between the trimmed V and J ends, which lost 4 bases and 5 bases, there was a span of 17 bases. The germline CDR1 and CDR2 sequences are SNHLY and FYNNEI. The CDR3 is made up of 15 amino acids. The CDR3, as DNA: TGTGCCAGCAGTGCCCAACAGGGAGGGATTTATGGCTACACCTTC. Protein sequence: CASSAQQGGIYGYTF.

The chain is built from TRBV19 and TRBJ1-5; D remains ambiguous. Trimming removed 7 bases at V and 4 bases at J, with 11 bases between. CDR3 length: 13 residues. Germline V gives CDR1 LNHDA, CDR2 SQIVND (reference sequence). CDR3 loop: CASIQVTNQPQHF. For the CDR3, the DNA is TGTGCCAGTATCCAGGTAACTAATCAGCCCCAGCATTTT.

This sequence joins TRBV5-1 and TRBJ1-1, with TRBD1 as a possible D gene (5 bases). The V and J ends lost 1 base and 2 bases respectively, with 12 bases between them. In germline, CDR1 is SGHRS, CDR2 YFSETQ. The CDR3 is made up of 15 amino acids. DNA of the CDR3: TGCGCCAGCAGCTTGACAGGAAAGCTAAACACTGAAGCTTTCTTT. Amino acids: CASSLTGKLNTEAFF.

The CDR3 DNA sequence: TGTGCCAGCCGGCTTCGGACAGGACAACCGAAGCTGTTTTTT. Translated, it gives CASRLRTGQPKLFF. The V and J genes are TRBV6-5 and TRBJ2-2, with 7 bases aligning to TRBD1. This CDR3 region has 14 residues. V lost 8 bases and J lost 12; bases outside the gene matches: 15. Per germline, CDR1 MNHEY and CDR2 SVGAGI.

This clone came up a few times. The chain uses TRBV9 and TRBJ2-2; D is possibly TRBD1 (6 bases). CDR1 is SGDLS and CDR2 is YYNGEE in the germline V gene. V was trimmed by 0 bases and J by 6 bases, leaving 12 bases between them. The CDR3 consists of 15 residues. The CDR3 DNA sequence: TGTGCCAGCAGCGTAGGACAGGTAAACTCCGGGGAGCTGTTTTTT. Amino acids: CASSVGQVNSGELFF.

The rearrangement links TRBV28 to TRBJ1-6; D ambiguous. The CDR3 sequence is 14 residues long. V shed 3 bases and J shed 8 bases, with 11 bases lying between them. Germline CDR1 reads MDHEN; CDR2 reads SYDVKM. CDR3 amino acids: CASSLGQIDSPLHF. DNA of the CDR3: TGTGCCAGCAGTTTGGGCCAGATAGATTCACCCCTCCACTTT.

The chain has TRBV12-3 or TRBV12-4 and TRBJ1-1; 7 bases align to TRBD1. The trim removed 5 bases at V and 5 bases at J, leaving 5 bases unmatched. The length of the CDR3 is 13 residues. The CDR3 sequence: CASSLQGSTEAFF. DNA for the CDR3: TGTGCCAGCAGTCTACAGGGGAGTACTGAAGCTTTCTTT.

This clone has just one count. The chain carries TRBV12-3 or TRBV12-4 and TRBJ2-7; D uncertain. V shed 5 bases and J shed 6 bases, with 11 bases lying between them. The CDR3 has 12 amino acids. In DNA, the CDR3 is TGTGCCAGCAGTCCGACCAGGCTCGAGCAGTACTTC. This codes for CASSPTRLEQYF.

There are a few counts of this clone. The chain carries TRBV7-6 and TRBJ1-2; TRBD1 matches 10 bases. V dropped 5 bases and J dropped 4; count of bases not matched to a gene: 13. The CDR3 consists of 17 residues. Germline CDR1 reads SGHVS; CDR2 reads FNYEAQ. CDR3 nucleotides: TGTGCCAGCAGCCCTGGGGGGACAGGGGTGACTTTCTATGGCTACACCTTC. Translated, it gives CASSPGGTGVTFYGYTF. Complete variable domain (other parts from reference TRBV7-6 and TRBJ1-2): GAGVSQSPRYKVTKRGQDVALRCDPISGHVSLYWYRQALGQGPEFLTYFNYEAQQDKSGLPNDRFSAERPEGSISTLTIQRTEQRDSAMYRCASSPGGTGVTFYGYTFGSGTRLTVV.

The CDR3 spells CASSSADRGNYEQYF. Here the CDR3 DNA reads TGTGCCAGCAGCTCAGCCGACAGGGGAAACTACGAGCAGTACTTC. The gene calls are TRBV5-6 and TRBJ2-7; 8 bases are a match to TRBD1. The V gene end was trimmed by 3 bases and the J gene end by 3 bases; junction bases not matched to a gene: 8. This CDR3 contains 15 residues. The V gene's germline CDR1 is SGHDT and CDR2 YYEEEE.

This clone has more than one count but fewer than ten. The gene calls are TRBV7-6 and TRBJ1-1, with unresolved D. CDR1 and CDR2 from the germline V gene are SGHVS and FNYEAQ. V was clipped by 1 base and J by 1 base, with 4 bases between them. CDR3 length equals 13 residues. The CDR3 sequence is CASSLERNTEAFF. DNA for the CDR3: TGTGCCAGCAGCTTAGAGCGGAACACTGAAGCTTTCTTT.

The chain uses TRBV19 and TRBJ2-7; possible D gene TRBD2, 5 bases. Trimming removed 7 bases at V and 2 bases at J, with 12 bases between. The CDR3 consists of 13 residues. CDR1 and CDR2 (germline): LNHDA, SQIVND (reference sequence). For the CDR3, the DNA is TGTGCCAGTACCTCGGACGGGGCCTACGAGCAGTACTTC. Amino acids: CASTSDGAYEQYF. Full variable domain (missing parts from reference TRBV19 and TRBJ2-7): DGGITQSPKYLFRKEGQNVTLSCEQNLNHDAMYWYRQDPGQGLRLIYYSQIVNDFQKGDIAEGYSVSREKKESFPLTVTSAQKNPTAFYLCASTSDGAYEQYFGPGTRLTVT.

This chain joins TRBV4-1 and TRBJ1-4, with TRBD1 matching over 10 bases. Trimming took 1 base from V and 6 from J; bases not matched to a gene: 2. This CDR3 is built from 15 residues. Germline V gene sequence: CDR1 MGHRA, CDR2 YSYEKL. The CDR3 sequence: CASSQGTGGDEKLFF. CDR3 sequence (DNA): TGCGCCAGCAGCCAAGGGACAGGGGGGGATGAAAAACTGTTTTTT.